This T cell receptor (beta chain) was captured in a study of vaccination effects on CD4 cells after COVID-19 (dated by TCRdb to between 2021 and 2024). Study-level background: In the ViraFEST assay, PBMC were stimulated with viral peptide pools, and antigen-specific CD4+ T cell clonotypes were then identified by expansion using TCR sequencing. Post-vaccine samples across the study were collected a median of 72 days after the second dose, with a range of 14 to 241. A few million PBMC per well were cultured in IMDM with roughly 5% human AB serum, 8.5 to 10 IU/ml IL-2 and gentamicin, plus 10 ug/ml peptides. The study compared SARS-CoV-2 spike-specific CD4+ TCR repertoires before and after mRNA vaccination in COVID-19 convalescent patients and infection-naive vaccine recipients. The full study included fewer than eleven COVID-19 convalescent patients and several SARS-CoV-2-naive healthy vaccine recipients. In the study, cultures from other donors were sequenced using the Oncomine TCR Beta short-read assay on an Illumina iSeq 100. Points the paper makes about the study in general: In healthy vaccine recipients, vaccine-induced clones were almost all SARS-CoV-2 mono-reactive, with only 1 of 255 cross-reactive with common cold coronaviruses. Both infection-induced and vaccine-induced clones contracted markedly at late post-vaccination timepoints, which is consistent with waning T cell responses. Only a small number of convalescent patients were included, and no early post-infection timepoints were available, which limited the study.

The library came from the immunoSEQ multiplex PCR assay. DNA from the cultured, isolated CD4+ T cells was subjected to TCR beta CDR3 sequencing. Turning to the authors' computational methods: Non-productive TCR sequences were removed and reads were trimmed to the CDR3 region, keeping CDR3s of at least 7 amino acids. Antigen-specific clonotypes were identified with the MANAFEST web app by comparing expansion in peptide wells against reference cultures. Positive clones required FDR<0.05 expansion versus reference and all other wells, odds ratio above 5, and frequency above 0.1% in two replicate wells. A clonotype was defined as cross-reactive if the clonotype was significantly expanded both in SARS-CoV-2 spike wells and in at least one common cold coronavirus spike condition. Levenshtein distance calculated with the stringdist R package was used to assess CDR3 similarity, and unrooted trees were constructed with ape in R 3.6.1. This is the immuneACCESS table as TCRdb keeps it, with only in-frame sequences that have V and J called. A part of the clones is gone; compared with another copy, unresolved V genes explain less than half, and the rest is unexplained. Clone size and the V and J calls come from that table; the DNA yielded D and trimming. Present in this sample are tens of thousands of clones, around 80% of which were seen just once. More than 2% of the sample rests with the top ten.

After about 9 days of culture, CD4+ T cells were isolated with the EasySep CD4+ T cell isolation kit. Participants received two doses of either the BNT162b2 or the mRNA-1273 mRNA SARS-CoV-2 vaccine. None of the healthy vaccine recipients had a prior SARS-CoV-2 infection, which was confirmed by nucleocapsid antibody tests that came back negative both before and after vaccination. On days 3 and 7, half of the culture medium was replaced with fresh IL-2-containing medium. Unless noted otherwise, every peptide stimulation condition was cultured in triplicate wells. Using Ficoll-Paque Plus gradient centrifugation, PBMC were separated from whole blood and then either used fresh or cryopreserved at -140C. Genomic DNA was extracted from cultured CD4+ T cells with the QIAamp micro DNA kit. Spanning cysteine to phenylalanine, the CDR3 consists of 13 amino acids. Just CDR3 DNA is preserved here, 39 bases in frame from base 1. The germline ends are 9 bases apart after V is trimmed by 2 bases and J by 5 bases. CDR1 and CDR2, looked up from the germline V gene, are MNHNS and SASEGT.

As concerns this clone: Its antigen has not been determined. Base qualities are missing; no much larger clone stands one base away.

The sample in question was CD4+ T cells from PBMCs cultured without peptide, obtained after COVID-19 vaccination. This receptor was identified in a human donor who received a COVID-19 vaccine. This sequence uses TRBV6-1 and TRBJ1-2; the D gene cannot be named for sure. For the CDR3, the sequence is CASSEMGRYGYTF. The DNA sequence is TGTGCCAGCAGTGAAATGGGGAGGTATGGCTACACCTTC.